The rows below give T cell receptor beta chains drawn from one sample of a study of cytomegalovirus exposure and HLA in healthy donors. Profiling relied on immunoSEQ multiplex PCR, and the TCRdb table lists in-frame clones only, not all of them. The data hold roughly 100,000 clones, with roughly 80% observed a single time. Sequencing was performed on PBMCs. These receptors came from a man aged 30 to 39 in good health and CMV-seropositive. Both conserved end residues are part of each CDR3. A D gene is named only where the DNA matches it firmly. Only some rows state a clone size, as once, few, many or a class for expanded clones.

>TRBV5-1|TRBJ2-7|.|.
TGCGCCAGCAGCTTCTCAGGGAAGCAGTACTTC
CASSFSGKQYF
>TRBV5-1|TRBJ1-4|.|.
TGCGCCAGCAGTTCCTCGGGTGACCGAGGGGAAAAACTGTTTTTT
CASSSSGDRGEKLFF
>TRBV6-6|TRBJ2-4|.|.
TGTGCCAGCAGTTACTCCCGGGCCAAAAACATTCAGTACTTC
CASSYSRAKNIQYF
>TRBV2|TRBJ1-2|.|.
TGTGCCAGCAGTGTCAATAGACGGGGTGGCTACACCTTC
CASSVNRRGGYTF
>TRBV29-1|TRBJ2-1|.|.
TGCAGCGCCTCCCAGCAGTCGGGATCTTACAATGAGCAGTTCTTC
CSASQQSGSYNEQFF
>TRBV14|TRBJ2-1|.|.
TGTGCCAGCAGCCAGTATCGGGGGTCCTACAATGAGCAGTTCTTC
CASSQYRGSYNEQFF
>TRBV30|TRBJ1-6|.|.
TGTGCCTGGACCTCGCAACGAGGACCCCTCCACTTT
CAWTSQRGPLHF
>TRBV7-3|TRBJ1-4|.|.
TGTGCCAGCGCCGCCGGGGCAACTAATGAAAAACTGTTTTTT
CASAAGATNEKLFF
>TRBV10-2|TRBJ2-1|.|.
TGCGCCAGCAGTGTGGGGCCGGTCGTCGACAATGAGCAGTTCTTC
CASSVGPVVDNEQFF
>TRBV11-2|TRBJ2-5|.|.
TGTGCCAGCAGCTTAGAGCTTTGGGAGCTTGGAGGAGAGACCCAGTACTTC
CASSLELWELGGETQYF
>TRBV18|TRBJ2-1|.|.
TGTGCCAGCTCACCTCCCGGGACTGCAACTTACAATGAGCAGTTCTTC
CASSPPGTATYNEQFF
>TRBV25-1|TRBJ2-5|TRBD1|.
TGTGCCAGCAGTGAAGTTAGGACAGGGGGGGAGACCCAGTACTTC
CASSEVRTGGETQYF
>TRBV28|TRBJ1-6|.|.
TGTGCCAGCAGTTCGCCCGACAGCCCCAGGAATTCACCCCTCCACTTT
CASSSPDSPRNSPLHF
>TRBV7-6|TRBJ2-2|TRBD1|.
TGTGCCAGCAGCCCCCAGAGGGGGCAGGGGGAGCTGTTTTTT
CASSPQRGQGELFF
>TRBV6-5|TRBJ2-3|TRBD2|.
TGTGCCAGCAGCAAGCTAGCGGGGGACACAGATACGCAGTATTTT
CASSKLAGDTDTQYF
>TRBV25-1|TRBJ1-1|.|once
TGTGCCAGCAGTGAATGGGGAGGGGAGAACACTGAAGCTTTCTTT
CASSEWGGENTEAFF
>TRBV7-6|TRBJ2-1|TRBD2|.
TGTGCCAGCAGCCTGACTAGCGGGGGGTTCTCCTACAATGAGCAGTTCTTC
CASSLTSGGFSYNEQFF
>TRBV7-8|TRBJ2-1|TRBD2|.
TGTGCCAGCAGCTTTAGCCTAGCGGGGGGGTATGAGCAGTTCTTC
CASSFSLAGGYEQFF
>TRBV6-6|TRBJ1-2|.|.
TGTGCCAGCAGTTACTCAGGCGGCCATTATGGCTACACCTTC
CASSYSGGHYGYTF
>TRBV2|TRBJ2-5|TRBD2|.
TGTGCCAGCAGTGCGGGACTAGCGGGGGCCCAAGAGACCCAGTACTTC
CASSAGLAGAQETQYF
>TRBV7-8|TRBJ2-2|TRBD1|.
TGTGCCAGCAGCCCCCGGCAGGGGGCCGGCGGGGAGCTGTTTTTT
CASSPRQGAGGELFF
>TRBV28|TRBJ1-5|.|once
TGTGCCAGCAGTTTAAGGAACAGGGCAATCAATCAGCCCCAGCATTTT
CASSLRNRAINQPQHF
>TRBV7-9|TRBJ2-7|TRBD2|.
TGTGCCAGCAGCTTAGTAGCGGGGCTTTCCTACGAGCAGTACTTC
CASSLVAGLSYEQYF
>TRBV25-1|TRBJ2-1|TRBD2|.
TGTGCCAGCCACAAGGGAGGCGGGGGTACGGATGAGCAGTTCTTC
CASHKGGGGTDEQFF
>TRBV27|TRBJ1-2|TRBD1|.
TGTGCCAGCAGTTGGGACAGGGACTATGGCTACACCTTC
CASSWDRDYGYTF
>TRBV7-2|TRBJ1-3|.|.
TGTGCCAGCAGCTTAGTTACGGGGGTTGGTGGCGCCATATATTTT
CASSLVTGVGGAIYF
>TRBV7-9|TRBJ2-1|TRBD1|.
TGTGCCAGCAGCTCAACCCAGGGGGTGAGCTCCTACAATGAGCAGTTCTTC
CASSSTQGVSSYNEQFF
>TRBV4-2|TRBJ1-6|TRBD1|.
TGTGCCAGCAGCCTTGACAGGGGGTCCGACTCACCCCTCCACTTT
CASSLDRGSDSPLHF
>TRBV5-4|TRBJ2-5|.|.
TGTGCCAGCAGCTTGGGCGACAGGAAAGAGACCCAGTACTTC
CASSLGDRKETQYF
>TRBV6-6|TRBJ2-5|.|.
TGTGCCAGCAGCCTACATGGCAGGGAAGCTGCGTGGGAGTACTTC
CASSLHGREAAWEYF
>TRBV28|TRBJ2-7|.|.
TGTGCCAGCAGTTTCTTCCCCCACGAGCAGTACTTC
CASSFFPHEQYF
>TRBV9|TRBJ2-5|TRBD2|.
TGTGCCAGCAGCCCGGGACTAGCGGGGGGGCTCCACTCCCAAGAGACCCAGTACTTC
CASSPGLAGGLHSQETQYF
>TRBV5-1|TRBJ2-1|TRBD2|.
TGCGCCAGCAGCCCGGGGGGGGACTACAATGAGCAGTTCTTC
CASSPGGDYNEQFF
>TRBV6-5|TRBJ1-5|.|.
TGTGCCAGCGGACTCGGGACATCTAATCAGCCCCAGCATTTT
CASGLGTSNQPQHF
>TRBV7-9|TRBJ1-2|.|few
TGTGCCAGCAGGGCCGGGACTGAGGGGTATGGCTACACCTTC
CASRAGTEGYGYTF
>TRBV7-8|TRBJ2-2|TRBD1|.
TGTGCCAGCAGCTTAGGACAGGGTGGAACCGGGGAGCTGTTTTTT
CASSLGQGGTGELFF